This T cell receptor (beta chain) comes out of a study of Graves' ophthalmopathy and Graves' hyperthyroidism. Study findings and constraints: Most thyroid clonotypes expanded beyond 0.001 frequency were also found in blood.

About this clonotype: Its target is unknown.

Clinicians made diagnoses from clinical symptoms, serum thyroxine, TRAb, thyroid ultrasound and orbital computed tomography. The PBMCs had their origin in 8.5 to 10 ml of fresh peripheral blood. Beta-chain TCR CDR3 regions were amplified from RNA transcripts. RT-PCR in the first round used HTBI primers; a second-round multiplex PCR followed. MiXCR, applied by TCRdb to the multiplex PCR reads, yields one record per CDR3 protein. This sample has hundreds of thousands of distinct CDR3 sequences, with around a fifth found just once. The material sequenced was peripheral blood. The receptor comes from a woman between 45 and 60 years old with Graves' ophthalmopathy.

Here the CDR3 reads CASRDTAQPQHF. The CDR3 DNA reads TGTGCCAGCAGGGACACGGCCCAGCCCCAGCATTTT. The gene calls are TRBV28 and TRBJ1-5, with D possibly TRBD1 on 5 matching bases. The V gene lost 6 bases and the J gene lost 7 bases, with 10 bases spanning the gap. Germline loops: CDR1 MDHEN, CDR2 SYDVKM. The CDR3 covers 12 residues.